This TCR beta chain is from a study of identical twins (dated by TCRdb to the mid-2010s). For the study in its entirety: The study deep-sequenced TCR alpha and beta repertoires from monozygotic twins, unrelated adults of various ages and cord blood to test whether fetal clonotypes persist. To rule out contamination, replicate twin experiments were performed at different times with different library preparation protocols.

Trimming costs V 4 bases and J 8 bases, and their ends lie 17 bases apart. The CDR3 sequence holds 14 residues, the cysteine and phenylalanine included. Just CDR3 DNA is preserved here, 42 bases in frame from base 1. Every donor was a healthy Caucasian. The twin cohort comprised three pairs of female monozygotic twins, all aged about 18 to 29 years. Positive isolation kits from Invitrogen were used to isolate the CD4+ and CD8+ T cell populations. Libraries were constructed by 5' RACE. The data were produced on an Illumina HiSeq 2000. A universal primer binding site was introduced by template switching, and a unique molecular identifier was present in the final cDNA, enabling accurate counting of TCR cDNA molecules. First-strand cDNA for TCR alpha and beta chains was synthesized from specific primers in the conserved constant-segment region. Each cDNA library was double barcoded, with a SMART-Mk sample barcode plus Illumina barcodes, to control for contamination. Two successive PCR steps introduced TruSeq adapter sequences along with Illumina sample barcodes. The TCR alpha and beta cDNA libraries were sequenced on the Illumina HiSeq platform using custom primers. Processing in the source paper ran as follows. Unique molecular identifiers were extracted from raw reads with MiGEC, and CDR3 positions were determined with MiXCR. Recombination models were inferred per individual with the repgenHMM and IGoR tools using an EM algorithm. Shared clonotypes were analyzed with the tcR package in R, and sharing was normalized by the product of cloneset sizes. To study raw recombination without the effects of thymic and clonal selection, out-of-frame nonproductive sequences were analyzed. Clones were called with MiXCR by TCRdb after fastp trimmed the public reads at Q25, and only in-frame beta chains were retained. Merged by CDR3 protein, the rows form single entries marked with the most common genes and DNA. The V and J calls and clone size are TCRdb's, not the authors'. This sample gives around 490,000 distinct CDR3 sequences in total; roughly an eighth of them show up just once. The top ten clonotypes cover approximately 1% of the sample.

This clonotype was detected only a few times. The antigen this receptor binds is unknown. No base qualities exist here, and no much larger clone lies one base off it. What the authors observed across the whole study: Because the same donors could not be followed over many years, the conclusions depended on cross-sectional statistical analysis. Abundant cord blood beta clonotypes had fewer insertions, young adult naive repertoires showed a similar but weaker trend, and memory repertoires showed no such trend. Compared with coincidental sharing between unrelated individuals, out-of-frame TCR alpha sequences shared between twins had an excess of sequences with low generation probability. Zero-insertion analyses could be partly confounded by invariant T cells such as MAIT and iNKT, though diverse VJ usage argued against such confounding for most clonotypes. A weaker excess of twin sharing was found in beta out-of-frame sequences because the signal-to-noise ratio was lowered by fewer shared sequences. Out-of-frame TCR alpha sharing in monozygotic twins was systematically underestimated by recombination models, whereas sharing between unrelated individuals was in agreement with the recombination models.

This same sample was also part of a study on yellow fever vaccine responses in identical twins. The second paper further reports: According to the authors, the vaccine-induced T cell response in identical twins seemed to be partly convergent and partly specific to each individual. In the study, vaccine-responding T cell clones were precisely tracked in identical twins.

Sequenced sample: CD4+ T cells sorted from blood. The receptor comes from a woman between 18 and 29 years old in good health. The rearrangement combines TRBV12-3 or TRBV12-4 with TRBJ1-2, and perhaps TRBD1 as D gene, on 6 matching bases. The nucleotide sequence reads TGTGCCAGCAGTTCCAGGGGAGCCCCTAGGGGCTACACCTTC. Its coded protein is CASSSRGAPRGYTF.